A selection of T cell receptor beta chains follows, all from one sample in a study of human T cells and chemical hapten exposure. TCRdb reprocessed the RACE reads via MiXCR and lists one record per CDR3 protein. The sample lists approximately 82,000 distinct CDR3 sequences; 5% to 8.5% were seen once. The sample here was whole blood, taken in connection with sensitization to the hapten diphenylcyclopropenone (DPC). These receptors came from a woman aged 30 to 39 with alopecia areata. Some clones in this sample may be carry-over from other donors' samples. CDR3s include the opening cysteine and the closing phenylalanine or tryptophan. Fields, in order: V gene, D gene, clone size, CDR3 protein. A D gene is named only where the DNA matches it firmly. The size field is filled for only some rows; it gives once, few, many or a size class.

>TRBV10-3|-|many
CAMAGTPYEQYF
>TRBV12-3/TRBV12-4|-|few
CASSQNQPQHF
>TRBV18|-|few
CASSPLLGRDTGYTF
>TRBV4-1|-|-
CASSHVRDKEETQYF
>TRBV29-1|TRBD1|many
CSAGTANTEAFF
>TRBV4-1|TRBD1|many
CASEQGALGAGELFF
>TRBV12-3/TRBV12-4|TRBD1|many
CASSRTRQGPNSPLHF
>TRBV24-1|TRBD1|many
CATSDLEGAFWEAFF
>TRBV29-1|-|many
CSGGHRLGEQYF
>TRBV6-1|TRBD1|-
CASSPRTGKSIYEQYF
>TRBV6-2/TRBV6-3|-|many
CASSNGGAEAFF
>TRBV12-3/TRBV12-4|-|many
CASRPTPGSGLSVGTF
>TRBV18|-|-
CASSPTGTLSSGNTIYF
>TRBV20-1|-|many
CSARDPQAQHF
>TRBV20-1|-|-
CSARDFRDPLNTEAFF
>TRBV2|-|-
CASRPSLTGYAEAFF
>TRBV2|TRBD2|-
CASGTSGGHFTDTQYF
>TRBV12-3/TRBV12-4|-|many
CASSFKGYYGYTF
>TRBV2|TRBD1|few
CATQRTGEKLFF
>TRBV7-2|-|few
CASSSRALNEQFF
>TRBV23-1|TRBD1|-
CASSQSRGTGGTNYGYTF
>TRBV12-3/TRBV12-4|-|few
CASKLLAGETQYF
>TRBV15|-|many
CATSTPGLHGSDTQYF
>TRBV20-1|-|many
CSARIRRSTEAFF
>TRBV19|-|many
CASSPTSLRHEQYF
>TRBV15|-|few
CATSRDGGNQPQHF
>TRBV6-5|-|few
CASSDGGRDTQYF
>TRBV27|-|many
CASSYKETVEAFF
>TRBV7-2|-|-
CASSFRGDRLFF
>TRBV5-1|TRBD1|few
CASSLGQVNEKLFF
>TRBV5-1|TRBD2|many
CASSPGLAGGPGYEQYF
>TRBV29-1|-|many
CSVEEEGQPYNEQFF
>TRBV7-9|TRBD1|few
CASSRGRTGDNYGYTF
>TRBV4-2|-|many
CASSPWTTGSGELFF
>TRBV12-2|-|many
CASRLPGPPSFSFYYGYTF
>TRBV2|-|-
CATMRSGWGRTFF
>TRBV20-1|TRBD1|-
CSAGQGTQPQHF
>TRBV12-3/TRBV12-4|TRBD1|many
CASSLPPGQGLQPQHF
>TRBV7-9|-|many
CASRSSQGKVVEAFF
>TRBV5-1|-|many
CASSLGQGYPEAFF
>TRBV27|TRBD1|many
CASSPWGDRDHYEQYF
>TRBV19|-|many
CASSITGIAGDSPLHF
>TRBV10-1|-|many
CASKDPRSTEAFF
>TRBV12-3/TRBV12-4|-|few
CASRSWNTEAFF
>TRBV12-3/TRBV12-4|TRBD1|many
CASVLGQGKTGELFF
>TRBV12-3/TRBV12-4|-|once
CASITTGSGAFF
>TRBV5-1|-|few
CASSLVAGNYQETQYF
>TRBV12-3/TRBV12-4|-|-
CASSFGNSVYGYTF
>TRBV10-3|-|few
CAISEGVGGLGTEAFF
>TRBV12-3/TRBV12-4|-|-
CASSPLKVANTEAFF
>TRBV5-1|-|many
CASSFGPAETEAFF